The entry below describes one TCR beta chain. Its antigen remains unidentified. Base qualities are not provided; no much larger clone lies one nucleotide away. The donors were healthy, HIV-negative adults with no recently reported acute infections or vaccinations. All donors were Caucasian adults living in Nashville, Tennessee, USA. Magnetic negative selection was used to enrich CD4+ T cells, after which naive cells were positively selected on CD45RA and the negative fraction became the memory subset. Blood was obtained by leukapheresis, after which PBMCs were separated by Ficoll-Histopaque density gradient centrifugation and cryopreserved in liquid nitrogen vapor phase. Analytical flow cytometry was used to check the purity and quantity of each magnetically sorted T cell population. Each sorted fraction had its genomic DNA isolated and then quantified by UV absorbance on a Nanodrop 2000c. This record belongs to a study of shared clonotypes between healthy human individuals (dated by TCRdb to about 2020). General notes on the study: A couple of women and a few men aged 18 to 49 years were included in the cohort. Libraries were prepared and TCR repertoires were sequenced by different laboratories using diverse techniques, in order to increase sequencing depth and limit assay-specific biases. Per donor, leukapheresis produced somewhere between about 0.94 and 10 billion PBMCs. For each donor, three plates each were used for CD4 naive and CD4 memory, two plates were used for CD8 naive, and one plate was used for CD8 memory. The study deeply sequenced blood TCR repertoires of five healthy adults to estimate repertoire size and the extent of clonotype sharing between individuals.

On the study overall, not on this receptor specifically: Rarefaction of sorted-subset datasets indicated incomplete sequencing despite the large sequencing depth. Sharing across a few donors was observed for 5% to 6.5% of naive CD4, around 3.5% of naive CD8, roughly 2.4% of memory CD4, and about 0.39% of memory CD8 clonotypes. Compared with non-shared clonotypes, clonotypes shared by all four sorted-subset donors had higher generation probabilities. Pairwise subsampling indicated that sequencing depth was expected to affect the degree of clonotype sharing among donors. Naive subsets generally had larger estimated clonotype richness than memory subsets did. Only blood was sampled, and tissue TCR repertoires likely differ from those in blood. The small number of donors limited the genetic and exposure-history diversity represented.

Using the deep immunoSEQ assay, TCR CDR3 regions were amplified from genomic DNA by multiplex PCR. Extracted genomic DNA from each cell subset was distributed evenly across all wells of several immunoSEQ 96-well plates, and each plate was treated as a replicate. For sorted subsets, each replicate PCR was loaded with about 0.2 ug genomic DNA, equivalent to 25,000 to 35,000 T cell genomes. Purified libraries were quantified with a Qubit 3.0 fluorometer, sized on a Bioanalyzer 2100, and re-quantified with the KAPA Library Quantification kit. Each immunoSEQ 96-well plate was sequenced on its own single-read 150-cycle Illumina NextSeq 550 flow cell. The original methods were these. Because only junctional sequences without quality scores were contained in the immunoSEQ output, filtering matching that applied to full-length reads could not be performed. To assign V/J genes and CDR3, sequences were annotated against IMGT germline references using PyIR, a Python wrapper for IgBLAST v1.9. Reads with weak V/J assignments (E-value above 1e-6), missing CDR3, stop codons, out-of-frame junctions, or ambiguous translated residues were removed. V3J clonotypes were defined by identical inferred V gene, J gene, and CDR3 amino acid sequence. The percentage overlap between two repertoires was calculated by dividing the number of shared unique clonotypes by the size of the smaller repertoire. RTK rarefaction, the Chao1 estimator, and Recon v2.1 estimates of unobserved clonotypes were used to assess repertoire richness. Generation probabilities were computed with OLGA for all TCRbeta clonotypes obtained by the gDNA method from several donors. TCRdb took this table from immuneACCESS and kept in-frame rearrangements with V and J called. Such tables lack part of the clones; where checked against another copy, unresolved V genes explain under half of the gap, and the rest is unexplained. V and J calls and clone size are given by that table; D and trimming were obtained from the DNA. This sample comprises 2 million to 2.5 million clones, around 93% of them detected only once. The ten largest clonotypes hold about 0.36% of the sample.

The CDR3 runs 14 residues from the cysteine to the phenylalanine. This entry keeps only the CDR3 DNA: 42 bases, framed from base 1. CDR1 and CDR2, looked up from the germline V gene, are MDHEN and SYDVKM. V loses 5 bases, J loses 2 bases, and the germline ends lie 10 bases apart. This chain is built from TRBV28 and TRBJ2-1, with no D gene named confidently. The receptor was derived from a man younger than 35 in good health. Some clones in this sample may be carry-over from other donors' samples. Material for sequencing was naive CD4+ T cells from PBMCs. The cell subset or site label on this specimen signifies: CD45RA+ positively selected. The nucleotides read TGTGCCAGCAGTATACCTAGGGCCTACAATGAGCAGTTCTTC. This translates into CASSIPRAYNEQFF.